This T cell receptor (beta chain) was identified in a study of blood T cell repertoires in COVID-19 (TCRdb year 2020). With regard to the full study: The collaborator samples originated in the United States, Italy and Spain and spanned the acute and convalescent phases of COVID-19. Nearly every sample came with metadata listing a de-identified subject ID, COVID-19 status, age in years and sex. The repertoires were released in a freely available public database meant as a resource for research on the immune response to SARS-CoV-2. Where HLA class I and class II types were available, the types were taken from metadata supplied by the sample provider, not from assay-based typing. The prospective study material was composed of cDNA or gDNA derived from T cells, B-cell-depleted T cells, or PBMCs. Deeply sampled blood TCRbeta repertoires from subjects exposed to, actively infected with, or recovered from COVID-19 were included in the dataset. Samples came from the ongoing ImmuneRACE study (first 160 participants) plus 1,254 subjects from 6 global collaborators.

Each collaborating institution followed its own protocols to collect whole blood in K2EDTA tubes. Collaborator samples were shipped for TCRbeta analysis as frozen whole blood, isolated PBMCs, or DNA extracted from either sample type. The immunoSEQ Assay, a bias-controlled multiplex PCR, was used to amplify TCRbeta CDR3 regions from genomic DNA. The authors processed their data as follows. The number of nucleated cells in each sample was estimated by amplification of reference gene primers within the assay. To quantify the absolute abundance of each unique TCRbeta CDR3 rearrangement, sequence reads were collapsed and filtered. For each sample, productive Simpson clonality was calculated as the square root of Simpson's diversity index across productive rearrangements. TCRdb retrieved this table from immuneACCESS and kept in-frame rearrangements only. Not all clones are present; in checked studies, unresolved V genes account for under half, and no reason is known for the remainder. The V and J calls and clone size are taken from that table; D and trimming were inferred from the DNA. The sample records about 86,000 clones, roughly 88% of which are singletons. 31% of the sample comes from the top ten.

V and J lose 6 bases and 0 bases, and a span of 6 bases separates them. The CDR3 has 11 amino acids, counting the end cysteine and phenylalanine. This entry keeps only the CDR3 DNA: 33 bases, framed from base 1. CDR1 DFQATT and CDR2 SNEGSKA are derived from the germline V gene (reference sequence). What the study reported, not specific to this receptor: The amount of clinical and demographic metadata varied by source and participant and was provided uncurated.

A remark on this clone: No antigen is known for it. There are no base qualities to consult, and no much larger clone falls within one base.

The clonotype originates from a woman of 80 years or more with active or convalescent COVID-19. The chain is made from TRBV20-1 and TRBJ2-7; the D gene remains uncertain. Sequenced sample: peripheral blood. The DNA sequence follows: TGCAGTGCCTTCAGCTCCTACGAGCAGTACTTC. Its translation reads: CSAFSSYEQYF.